The 24 T cell receptor beta chains below were found in one sample sequenced in a study of T cell repertoires in cytomegalovirus infection. These receptors' antigens are unknown. TCRdb reprocessed the reads via MiXCR and lists one record per CDR3 protein. This table has approximately 300,000 distinct CDR3 sequences, around a quarter appearing once. The input for sequencing was cultured PBMCs, taken from culture after CMV antigen stimulation. Every receptor here comes from a human donor in good health (CMV status not recorded). Some clones in this sample may be carry-over from other donors' samples.

The table lists this clonotype with many counts. The rearrangement joins TRBV19 to TRBJ2-1; D call uncertain. Germline CDR1 and CDR2: LNHDA and SQIVND (reference sequence). This CDR3 region has 15 residues. Trimming cost V 2 bases and J 3 bases, with 11 bases left between them. The CDR3 DNA sequence: TGTGCCAGTAGTATAACGGGCAGCCTCTACAATGAGCAGTTCTTC. Translated, it gives CASSITGSLYNEQFF. The full variable domain, completed using reference TRBV19 and TRBJ2-1, is DGGITQSPKYLFRKEGQNVTLSCEQNLNHDAMYWYRQDPGQGLRLIYYSQIVNDFQKGDIAEGYSVSREKKESFPLTVTSAQKNPTAFYLCASSITGSLYNEQFFGPGTRLTVL.

This rearrangement joins TRBV5-4 to TRBJ2-1, with TRBD2 matching 7 bases. The CDR3 has 18 residues. CDR1 and CDR2 (germline): SGHNT, YYREEE (reference sequence). J gave up 1 base and V 3 bases, and 13 bases lay outside the gene matches. The chain's CDR3 is CASSSPLAAARSYNEQFF. In DNA, the CDR3 is TGTGCCAGCAGCTCGCCGCTAGCGGCGGCGCGGTCCTACAATGAGCAGTTCTTC.

This clonotype was recorded many times. V usage is TRBV7-2 and J usage is TRBJ2-7, with 9 bases lining up with TRBD2. The CDR3 length is 15 residues. V dropped 5 bases and J dropped 4; count of bases not matched to a gene: 9. Looked up from germline, CDR1 is SGHTA and CDR2 is FQGNSA. CDR3 sequence: CASSISGSSPYEQYF. Written as DNA, the CDR3 is TGTGCCAGCAGCATTAGCGGGAGTTCCCCTTACGAGCAGTACTTC.

This clonotype has a count of ten or more. The chain carries TRBV7-2 and TRBJ1-6, with a weak D call TRBD1 (5 bases). This CDR3 contains 15 residues. Trimming left V 5 bases short and J 3 bases short, with 11 bases between. Germline V gives CDR1 SGHTA, CDR2 FQGNSA. CDR3 protein: CASSIQGIYNSPLHF. CDR3 DNA: TGTGCCAGCAGCATCCAGGGAATCTATAATTCACCCCTCCACTTT.

This clonotype appeared a few times. The chain is built from TRBV4-1 and TRBJ2-3; possible D gene TRBD2, 5 bases. The germline V and J ends were trimmed by 1 base and 0 bases, with 14 bases remaining between them. The germline V gene encodes CDR1 MGHRA and CDR2 YSYEKL. The CDR3 spans 17 residues. DNA for the CDR3: TGCGCCAGCAGCCAAGGAGCGCTAGCCTTCAGCACAGATACGCAGTATTTT. Translation: CASSQGALAFSTDTQYF.

This rearrangement joins TRBV27 to TRBJ2-7; 12 bases fit TRBD2. The CDR3 is made up of 15 amino acids. Germline CDR1 is MNHEY and CDR2 is SMNVEV (reference sequence). The V segment lost 8 bases and the J segment 3 bases; nucleotides outside the gene matches: 8. The CDR3, as DNA: TGTGCCAGCGGGAGACTAGCGGGAGACCACTACGAGCAGTACGTC. Amino acid sequence: CASGRLAGDHYEQYV.

The chain carries TRBV19 and TRBJ2-1; 13 nucleotides line up with TRBD2. Germline values: CDR1 LNHDA, CDR2 SQIVND (reference sequence). This CDR3 comprises 16 residues. The trim removed 5 bases at V and 9 bases at J, leaving 10 bases unmatched. The CDR3 loop is CASSLGLAGPRVEQFF. CDR3 nucleotide sequence: TGTGCCAGTAGTCTGGGACTAGCGGGGCCTAGGGTTGAGCAGTTCTTC.

This clonotype appeared many times. V gene TRBV28 combines with J gene TRBJ2-2, with a tentative D call TRBD1 (6 bases). Germline CDR1 is MDHEN and CDR2 is SYDVKM. With 6 bases removed from V and 6 bases from J, the gap between germline ends came to 23 bases. The CDR3 is made up of 17 amino acids. The CDR3 sequence is CASSLTLLLQGPGELFF. CDR3 DNA sequence: TGTGCCAGCAGCCTTACCCTACTGTTACAGGGTCCCGGGGAGCTGTTTTTT.

This clonotype was seen ten or more times. V and J are TRBV7-2 and TRBJ1-1; no firm D call. V was trimmed by 5 bases and J by 0 bases, leaving 13 bases between them. Germline V gene sequence: CDR1 SGHTA, CDR2 FQGNSA. The CDR3 runs 15 residues. CDR3 amino acids: CASSPRTTMNTEAFF. The CDR3 nucleotides are TGTGCCAGCAGCCCCCGGACTACCATGAACACTGAAGCTTTCTTT.

This chain connects TRBV6-5 to TRBJ2-2, with a possible D match to TRBD2 (5 bases). The length of the CDR3 is 13 residues. The V and J ends lost 5 bases and 5 bases respectively, with 9 bases between them. Germline V CDR1 and CDR2: MNHEY, SVGAGI. CDR3 in amino acids: CASSRRVTGELFF. The CDR3 DNA sequence: TGTGCCAGCAGTCGGCGGGTAACCGGGGAGCTGTTTTTT.

The V call is TRBV4-1, the J call TRBJ1-1, with a tentative D call TRBD1 (6 bases). The CDR3 is 16 amino acids. From germline, CDR1 is MGHRA and CDR2 YSYEKL. V was cut by 1 base and J by 5 bases, with 17 bases left in between. The CDR3 DNA reads TGCGCCAGCAGCCAAGGACTTGCCAGGGGTGAGACTGAAGCTTTCTTT. This translates into CASSQGLARGETEAFF.

The gene calls are TRBV7-8 and TRBJ2-1; 7 nucleotides line up with TRBD2. V dropped 5 bases and J dropped 9; count of bases not matched to a gene: 7. This CDR3 is 13 amino acids long. Germline CDR1 and CDR2: SGHVS and FQNEAQ. As DNA, the CDR3 is TGTGCCAGCAGCAGGGACTACCCCAGTGAGCAGTTCTTC. It encodes CASSRDYPSEQFF.

The chain couples TRBV6-2 or TRBV6-3 to TRBJ2-3; 8 bases fit TRBD2. The CDR3 is 15 residues long. CDR1 is MNHEY, CDR2 SVGEGT, per germline. Unmatched junction bases numbered 6, after V lost 6 bases and J lost 1 base. The CDR3 bases are TGTGCCAGCAGGACGAGCGGGAGCCGCACAGATACGCAGTATTTT. Translation: CASRTSGSRTDTQYF.

V usage is TRBV7-3 and J usage is TRBJ1-2, with TRBD1 matching over 10 bases. The length of the CDR3 is 15 residues. CDR1 and CDR2 from the germline V gene are SGHTA and FQGTGA. Unmatched junction bases numbered 7, after V lost 3 bases and J lost 6 bases. CDR3 sequence reads: CASSLTGGLLDGYTF. The DNA of the CDR3 is TGTGCCAGCAGCTTGACAGGGGGCCTCCTCGATGGCTACACCTTC.

The chain links TRBV19 to TRBJ1-1; no clear D. V lost 3 bases, J lost 4 bases, and 9 bases lay in between. The CDR3 totals 13 residues. Germline CDR1 reads LNHDA; CDR2 reads SQIVND (reference sequence). The CDR3 protein is CASSMVMGTEAFF. The CDR3 DNA reads as TGTGCCAGTAGTATGGTAATGGGCACTGAAGCTTTCTTT.

This clonotype was picked up one time. The chain links TRBV28 to TRBJ2-3, with TRBD2 matching over 12 bases. After removal of 7 bases from V and 4 bases from J, the junction contained 6 bases not matched to a gene. The CDR3 runs 15 residues. CDR1 MDHEN and CDR2 SYDVKM come from the germline V gene. The CDR3 region is CASISSGRAPDTQYF. CDR3 DNA sequence: TGTGCCAGCATATCTAGCGGGAGGGCCCCAGATACGCAGTATTTT.

This sequence joins TRBV5-1 and TRBJ2-2, with D possibly TRBD2 on 6 matching bases. V was trimmed by 6 bases and J by 2 bases, leaving 20 bases between them. Germline values: CDR1 SGHRS, CDR2 YFSETQ. There are 17 residues in the CDR3. The CDR3 region is CASKQRPEGLNTGELFF. For the CDR3, the DNA is TGCGCCAGCAAACAAAGACCCGAGGGACTTAACACCGGGGAGCTGTTTTTT.

This clonotype was found a few times. The rearrangement joins TRBV6-8 to TRBJ2-7, with D perhaps matching TRBD2 (5 bases). The CDR3 length is 17 residues. V was cut by 0 bases and J by 5 bases, with 20 bases left in between. Germline V lookup: CDR1 MNHGY, CDR2 SAAAGT. In DNA, the CDR3 is TGTGCCAGCAGTTACTCGAAGGCTAAGTCGACGAGGGACGAGCAGTACGTC. Translated, it gives CASSYSKAKSTRDEQYV.

The CDR3 DNA reads TGTGCCAGCAGCTCTCCGGGACAGGGGATTGAGCAGTTCTTC. Amino acid sequence: CASSSPGQGIEQFF. V and J are TRBV7-2 and TRBJ2-1, with 10 bases fitting TRBD1. Germline V gives CDR1 SGHTA, CDR2 FQGNSA. CDR3 length: 14 residues. After removal of 4 bases from V and 9 bases from J, the junction contained 6 bases not matched to a gene.

In its sample, this clonotype was seen once. V is TRBV6-5 and J is TRBJ2-3; D possibly corresponds to TRBD2 (5 bases). Trimming shortened V by 3 bases and J by 4 bases, and 14 bases separated the two germline ends. The germline V gene has CDR1 MNHEY and CDR2 SVGAGI. The CDR3 has 15 amino acids. As DNA, the CDR3 is TGTGCCAGCAGTTATGGCGGGTCCACCCCAGATACGCAGTATTTT. Protein sequence: CASSYGGSTPDTQYF.

This clonotype was recorded at least ten times. This chain joins TRBV7-2 and TRBJ2-1; 7 bases align to TRBD1. CDR3 size: 16 residues. V was pared by 1 base and J by 0 bases, with 3 bases of the junction left unmatched. Germline CDR1 reads SGHTA; CDR2 reads FQGNSA. The CDR3 sequence: CASSLEGTASYNEQFF. DNA for the CDR3: TGTGCCAGCAGCTTAGAAGGGACAGCCTCCTACAATGAGCAGTTCTTC.

This clonotype occurred many times. This sequence joins TRBV7-2 and TRBJ1-1; D possibly corresponds to TRBD1 (6 bases). Germline lookup yields CDR1 SGHTA and CDR2 FQGNSA. V lost 11 bases, J lost 1 base, and 11 bases lay in between. The CDR3 length is 12 residues. The CDR3 here is CAGRGGNTEAFF. The CDR3 coding sequence is TGTGCCGGGAGAGGGGGGAACACTGAAGCTTTCTTT.

The chain is built from TRBV7-9 and TRBJ1-2; TRBD1 agrees at 7 bases. The CDR3 spans 13 residues. Germline loops: CDR1 SEHNR, CDR2 FQNEAQ (reference sequence). V lost 5 bases and J lost 7; bases outside the gene matches: 7. Here the CDR3 reads CASSLEGQCGYTF. CDR3 coding DNA: TGTGCCAGCAGCCTAGAGGGACAGTGTGGCTACACCTTC.

This clonotype was observed at least ten times. This chain links TRBV6-1 with TRBJ1-4, with D unclear. This CDR3 region has 12 residues. Trimming pared 2 bases from V and 7 bases from J, leaving 5 bases between. The germline V gene has CDR1 MNHNS and CDR2 SASEGT. DNA of the CDR3: TGTGCCAGCAGTGAACAAGGTGAAAAACTGTTTTTT. It yields the protein CASSEQGEKLFF.